These 24 T cell receptor beta chains share one sample of origin, sequenced in a study of OX40 agonist ivuxolimab in advanced cancers. Assay used: immunoSEQ multiplex PCR; TCRdb lists only in-frame clones, some missing. The sample shows roughly 75,000 clones, 90% of them seen only once. This specimen consisted of CD4+ or CD8+ T cells sorted from blood, obtained in a trial of the OX40 agonist ivuxolimab. The receptors come from an adult with an advanced solid tumor such as melanoma, head and neck, liver or kidney cancer.

The chain combines TRBV7-2 with TRBJ1-4; 9 positions match TRBD1. Germline CDR1 reads SGHTA; CDR2 reads FQGNSA. The junction had 4 bases not matched to a gene; V was cut back by 2 bases and J by 6 bases. The CDR3 extends over 15 amino acids. The chain's CDR3 is CASSLTQGAYEKLFF. The CDR3 coding sequence is TGTGCCAGCAGCTTAACACAGGGGGCGTATGAAAAACTGTTTTTT.

A single count supports this clone. The V gene is TRBV5-6, the J gene TRBJ2-1; 8 bases are a match to TRBD2. CDR1 is SGHDT, CDR2 YYEEEE, per germline. The V segment lost 4 bases and the J segment 2 bases; nucleotides outside the gene matches: 5. The CDR3 is 15 residues long. The CDR3 is CASSPLAVTYNEQFF. The CDR3 bases are TGTGCCAGCAGCCCACTAGCGGTTACCTACAATGAGCAGTTCTTC.

V usage is TRBV6-1 and J usage is TRBJ2-2; D is unresolved. The CDR3 is made up of 14 amino acids. Trimming removed 4 bases from V and 1 base from J, with 7 bases in between. CDR1 is MNHNS and CDR2 is SASEGT in the germline V gene. CDR3 bases: TGTGCCAGCAGTGGGCAGTTGAACACCGGGGAGCTGTTTTTT. It codes for CASSGQLNTGELFF.

The chain combines TRBV27 with TRBJ1-4, with TRBD1 identical over 7 bases. Germline V gene sequence: CDR1 MNHEY, CDR2 SMNVEV (reference sequence). V trimming: 5 bases; J trimming: 9 bases; junction bases outside the gene matches: 15. The length of the CDR3 is 16 residues. For the CDR3, the DNA is TGTGCCAGCAGTAGCGCCCACCGGGACAGTGTTAAAAAACTGTTTTTT. As protein: CASSSAHRDSVKKLFF.

V and J are TRBV28 and TRBJ2-7, with TRBD1 identical over 8 bases. The J segment lost 4 bases and the V segment lost 1 base, leaving 6 bases of the junction unmatched. The CDR3 covers 15 residues. Germline CDR1 and CDR2: MDHEN and SYDVKM. The CDR3 DNA is TGTGCCAGCAGTTTATCAGGGGGCTTAATATACGAGCAGTACTTC. It is translated as CASSLSGGLIYEQYF.

This clone was detected only a few times. J is TRBJ2-5 and V is TRBV5-1, with 7 nucleotides matching TRBD2. The trim removed 4 bases at V and 5 bases at J, leaving 11 bases unmatched. Germline-derived CDR1 and CDR2 are SGHRS and YFSETQ. The CDR3 contains 15 residues. CDR3 in amino acids: CASSDPSGGMETQYF. The CDR3 DNA is TGCGCCAGCAGCGATCCTTCCGGGGGGATGGAGACCCAGTACTTC.

The chain carries TRBV7-9 and TRBJ2-3, with TRBD2 as a possible D gene (7 bases). V was cut by 5 bases and J by 2 bases, with 23 bases left in between. From germline, CDR1 is SEHNR and CDR2 FQNEAQ (reference sequence). The CDR3 runs to 18 residues. DNA of the CDR3: TGTGCCAGCAGCGCAACGAGAGGTCGGGGGGCTGCCACAGATACGCAGTATTTT. Its translation: CASSATRGRGAATDTQYF.

The V call is TRBV7-2, the J call TRBJ2-2; D uncertain. Trimming shortened V by 6 bases and J by 4 bases, and 15 bases separated the two germline ends. There are 15 residues in the CDR3. Germline V gene sequence: CDR1 SGHTA, CDR2 FQGNSA. The chain's CDR3 is CASSLIGSSTGELFF. In nucleotides, the CDR3 is TGTGCCAGCAGTCTCATCGGTAGCAGCACCGGGGAGCTGTTTTTT.

This rearrangement joins TRBV7-2 to TRBJ2-5; the D call may be TRBD1 or TRBD2 (5 bases each). The CDR3 length is 14 residues. Germline V gene data show CDR1 as SGHTA and CDR2 as FQGNSA. The germline V and J ends were trimmed by 0 bases and 6 bases, with 11 bases remaining between them. In nucleotides, the CDR3 is TGTGCCAGCAGCTTAGCAGGGGCTAGCAAGACCCAGTACTTC. Protein: CASSLAGASKTQYF.

V gene TRBV2 combines with J gene TRBJ2-1, with D perhaps TRBD1 or TRBD2 (5 bases each). Germline-derived CDR1 and CDR2 are SNHLY and FYNNEI. CDR3 size: 15 residues. The V end lost 4 bases, the J end lost 3 bases, and 13 bases lay between the germline ends. The chain's CDR3 is CASSGQLGNYNEQFF. DNA of the CDR3: TGTGCCAGCAGTGGACAGCTCGGGAACTACAATGAGCAGTTCTTC.

V and J are TRBV9 and TRBJ1-1; D gene uncertain. V shed 3 bases and J shed 4 bases, with 13 bases lying between them. The CDR3 spans 14 residues. Germline values: CDR1 SGDLS, CDR2 YYNGEE. The CDR3 DNA follows: TGTGCCAGCAGCGGGGGTCCCGGAAGCACTGAAGCTTTCTTT. Translated: CASSGGPGSTEAFF.

V usage is TRBV19 and J usage is TRBJ2-7; D uncertain. V was clipped by 4 bases and J by 0 bases, with 7 bases between them. The CDR3 contains 13 residues. Germline V CDR1 and CDR2: LNHDA, SQIVND (reference sequence). This chain's CDR3 is CASSRQSSYEQYF. The DNA for the CDR3 is TGTGCCAGTAGTAGGCAGAGCTCCTACGAGCAGTACTTC. Based on the CDR3 plus reference TRBV19 and TRBJ2-7, the full variable domain is DGGITQSPKYLFRKEGQNVTLSCEQNLNHDAMYWYRQDPGQGLRLIYYSQIVNDFQKGDIAEGYSVSREKKESFPLTVTSAQKNPTAFYLCASSRQSSYEQYFGPGTRLTVT.

This clone has more than one count but fewer than ten. This chain joins TRBV30 and TRBJ1-4, with D unclear. The length of the CDR3 is 13 residues. Germline V CDR1 and CDR2: GTSNPN, SVGIG (reference sequence). V was clipped by 0 bases and J by 7 bases, with 9 bases between them. CDR3 bases: TGTGCCTGGAGTGTGGGTCAGACTGAAAAACTGTTTTTT. Protein sequence: CAWSVGQTEKLFF.

The chain employs TRBV2 and TRBJ1-2; D is possibly TRBD1 (5 bases). V was trimmed by 8 bases and J by 1 base, leaving 17 bases between them. CDR3 size: 15 residues. Germline V gene lookup returns CDR1 SNHLY and CDR2 FYNNEI. The CDR3 nucleotides read TGTGCCAGCGCCCCCGTTGGAGGGGATAACTATGGCTACACCTTC. Amino acids: CASAPVGGDNYGYTF.

The V and J genes are TRBV5-1 and TRBJ2-7, with TRBD2 as a possible D gene (5 bases). Trimming removed 7 bases from V and 0 bases from J, with 17 bases in between. The CDR3 covers 15 residues. Germline CDR1 SGHRS, CDR2 YFSETQ. The CDR3 reads CASGSGGPPSYEQYF. The CDR3 DNA reads TGCGCCAGCGGGTCAGGAGGACCCCCCTCCTACGAGCAGTACTTC.

V usage is TRBV18 and J usage is TRBJ2-6; perhaps TRBD2 as D (5 bases). Trimming shortened V by 3 bases and J by 4 bases, and 10 bases separated the two germline ends. CDR1 KGHSH and CDR2 LQKENI come from the germline V gene. The CDR3 runs 15 residues. CDR3 residues: CASSPQEVGANVLTF. CDR3 nucleotides: TGTGCCAGCTCACCGCAGGAGGTAGGGGCCAACGTCCTGACTTTC.

The chain uses TRBV19 and TRBJ1-6; a possible D gene is TRBD1 (5 bases). With 2 bases removed from V and 6 bases from J, the gap between germline ends came to 20 bases. This CDR3 region has 18 residues. CDR1 is LNHDA and CDR2 is SQIVND in the germline V gene (reference sequence). The CDR3 coding sequence is TGTGCCAGTAGTATATCTTCCGGGGGTTCGAGTCTTAATTCACCCCTCCACTTT. The encoded protein is CASSISSGGSSLNSPLHF.

This chain joins TRBV5-4 and TRBJ2-7; 9 positions match TRBD2. Germline lookup yields CDR1 SGHNT and CDR2 YYREEE (reference sequence). The ends lost 7 bases at V and 4 bases at J; junction bases unmatched: 12. This CDR3 has 15 amino acids. The CDR3 loop reads CASSPGGRALYEQYF. The DNA of the CDR3 is TGTGCCAGCTCTCCGGGCGGGAGGGCCTTATACGAGCAGTACTTC.

This chain connects TRBV7-2 to TRBJ2-7; D may be TRBD1 or TRBD2 (6 bases each). The CDR3 is made up of 15 amino acids. Deletions cut 1 base from V and 0 bases from J, with 10 bases between. The V gene's germline CDR1 is SGHTA and CDR2 FQGNSA. CDR3 in amino acids: CASSLVGGSSYEQYF. DNA of the CDR3: TGTGCCAGCAGCTTAGTAGGGGGGAGCTCCTACGAGCAGTACTTC. Supplemented by reference TRBV7-2 and TRBJ2-7, the full variable domain reads GAGVSQSPSNKVTEKGKDVELRCDPISGHTALYWYRQSLGQGLEFLIYFQGNSAPDKSGLPSDRFSAERTGGSVSTLTIQRTQQEDSAVYLCASSLVGGSSYEQYFGPGTRLTVT.

The chain employs TRBV27 and TRBJ1-4; D is perhaps TRBD1 (6 bases). The CDR3 totals 17 residues. The germline CDR1 and CDR2 sequences are MNHEY and SMNVEV (reference sequence). With 1 base removed from V and 7 bases from J, the gap between germline ends came to 19 bases. The DNA of the CDR3 is TGTGCCAGCAGTTTATTGGCCAACGGGGGCAGGGTTGAAAAACTGTTTTTT. It encodes CASSLLANGGRVEKLFF. Variable domain in full (rest from reference TRBV27 and TRBJ1-4): EAQVTQNPRYLITVTGKKLTVTCSQNMNHEYMSWYRQDPGLGLRQIYYSMNVEVTDKGDVPEGYKVSRKEKRNFPLILESPSPNQTSLYFCASSLLANGGRVEKLFFGSGTQLSVL.

This chain links TRBV18 with TRBJ1-2, with D possibly matching TRBD1 (5 bases). The CDR3 is 15 amino acids. V lost 3 bases to trimming and J lost 4 bases, with 15 bases between them. Germline CDR1 is KGHSH and CDR2 is LQKENI. As DNA, the CDR3 is TGTGCCAGCTCACCCCGGACACCCTGGTCCTATGGCTACACCTTC. This gives the protein CASSPRTPWSYGYTF.

The CDR3 coding sequence is TGTGCCAGCAGCTTAGACGGTAGCAATCAGCCCCAGCATTTT. Translation: CASSLDGSNQPQHF. The J gene is TRBJ1-5, the V gene TRBV13; D is unresolved. This CDR3 comprises 14 residues. Trimming pared 1 base from V and 0 bases from J, leaving 4 bases between. Germline-derived CDR1 and CDR2 are PRHDT and FYEKMQ (reference sequence).

V and J are TRBV19 and TRBJ2-1; 7 bases are a match to TRBD1. The CDR3 sequence is 16 residues long. Germline V gene sequence: CDR1 LNHDA, CDR2 SQIVND (reference sequence). With V trimmed by 5 bases and J by 0 bases, 7 bases remained unmatched. The CDR3 protein is CASSARQGDSYNEQFF. Here the CDR3 DNA reads TGTGCCAGTAGTGCCCGACAGGGCGACTCCTACAATGAGCAGTTCTTC. Variable domain in full (rest from reference TRBV19 and TRBJ2-1): DGGITQSPKYLFRKEGQNVTLSCEQNLNHDAMYWYRQDPGQGLRLIYYSQIVNDFQKGDIAEGYSVSREKKESFPLTVTSAQKNPTAFYLCASSARQGDSYNEQFFGPGTRLTVL.

The V gene is TRBV9, the J gene TRBJ1-1, with 8 bases fitting TRBD1. The CDR3 contains 17 residues. With 0 bases clipped from V and 2 bases from J, the junction kept 9 bases outside the gene matches. Germline CDR1 and CDR2: SGDLS and YYNGEE. As DNA, the CDR3 is TGTGCCAGCAGCGTAGGATGGGCCGGACAGGGAAACACTGAAGCTTTCTTT. Amino acids: CASSVGWAGQGNTEAFF. The full variable domain, in which reference TRBV9 and TRBJ1-1 provide the parts outside the CDR3, is DSGVTQTPKHLITATGQRVTLRCSPRSGDLSVYWYQQSLDQGLQFLIQYYNGEERAKGNILERFSAQQFPDLHSELNLSSLELGDSALYFCASSVGWAGQGNTEAFFGQGTRLTVV.